This passage covers 24 T cell receptor beta chains from one sample sequenced in a study of blood T cell repertoires in COVID-19. Using immunoSEQ multiplex PCR, the repertoire was profiled, and TCRdb retains in-frame clones only, with some absent. The sample lists around 250,000 clones, about 85% occurring once. Material for sequencing was peripheral blood. Receptors were obtained from a young man with active or convalescent COVID-19.

The V gene is TRBV5-6, the J gene TRBJ1-1; D perhaps matches TRBD1 (6 bases). Germline lookup yields CDR1 SGHDT and CDR2 YYEEEE. Trimming removed 2 bases at V and 1 base at J, with 15 bases between. The CDR3 is 16 residues long. The CDR3 spells CASSFLGAGRNTEAFF. The CDR3 coding sequence is TGTGCCAGCAGCTTTCTGGGGGCGGGTCGGAACACTGAAGCTTTCTTT.

The V call is TRBV10-3, the J call TRBJ2-7, with D unclear. This CDR3 has 12 residues. Germline-derived CDR1 and CDR2 are ENHRY and SYGVKD. V was cut by 3 bases and J by 2 bases, with 5 bases left in between. CDR3 DNA: TGTGCCATCAGTGAACAGCCCTACGAGCAGTACTTC. Amino acids: CAISEQPYEQYF.

This clone was counted only a few times. The CDR3 region is CASSDARQGSSYNEQFF. The CDR3 region has the DNA TGTGCCAGCAGTGACGCCCGACAGGGGAGCTCCTACAATGAGCAGTTCTTC. The chain carries TRBV25-1 and TRBJ2-1; 8 nucleotides match TRBD1. Trimming removed 3 bases from V and 0 bases from J; junction bases left unmatched: 7. CDR1 and CDR2 (germline): MGHDK, SYGVNS. This CDR3 is built from 17 residues.

V gene TRBV5-1 combines with J gene TRBJ1-2; 7 bases line up with TRBD1. The trim removed 3 bases at V and 5 bases at J, leaving 4 bases unmatched. CDR1 is SGHRS, CDR2 YFSETQ, per germline. The CDR3 extends over 13 amino acids. The CDR3 DNA sequence: TGCGCCAGCAGCTGGGACAGAAATTATGGCTACACCTTC. It yields the protein CASSWDRNYGYTF.

The V and J genes are TRBV5-1 and TRBJ1-6, with D possibly matching TRBD1 (5 bases). The germline V gene encodes CDR1 SGHRS and CDR2 YFSETQ. V was pared by 0 bases and J by 7 bases, with 5 bases between. The CDR3 consists of 13 residues. CDR3 loop: CASSLAGNSPLHF. CDR3 DNA: TGCGCCAGCAGCTTGGCAGGGAATTCACCCCTCCACTTT. Together with reference TRBV5-1 and TRBJ1-6, the CDR3 gives the full variable domain: KAGVTQTPRYLIKTRGQQVTLSCSPISGHRSVSWYQQTPGQGLQFLFEYFSETQRNKGNFPGRFSGRQFSNSRSEMNVSTLELGDSALYLCASSLAGNSPLHFGNGTRLTVT.

This chain joins TRBV9 and TRBJ2-3; TRBD2 aligns across 9 bases. CDR1 is SGDLS, CDR2 YYNGEE, per germline. The CDR3 has 17 amino acids. V lost 1 base, J lost 1 base, and 7 bases stayed unmatched. The CDR3 here is CASSVWASGAGTDTQYF. The CDR3, as DNA: TGTGCCAGCAGCGTATGGGCTAGCGGGGCTGGCACAGATACGCAGTATTTT.

This clone occurred once. CDR3 bases: TGTGCCAGCAGTTTTTTAGGGGCGAATGGCTATGGCTACACCTTC. Encoded protein: CASSFLGANGYGYTF. The rearrangement links TRBV28 to TRBJ1-2, with a tentative D call TRBD1 (5 bases). V was clipped by 3 bases and J by 4 bases, with 15 bases between them. CDR3 size: 15 residues. The V gene's germline CDR1 is MDHEN and CDR2 SYDVKM.

The V gene is TRBV30, the J gene TRBJ1-6; no reliable D call. CDR3 length: 15 amino acids. V was pared by 4 bases and J by 0 bases, with 10 bases between. Germline V gene data show CDR1 as GTSNPN and CDR2 as SVGIG (reference sequence). The CDR3 reads CAWKRESSYNSPLHF. The CDR3 DNA reads TGTGCCTGGAAGAGGGAGAGCTCCTATAATTCACCCCTCCACTTT.

The chain has TRBV5-1 and TRBJ2-1; 8 bases fit TRBD1. Germline V gene data show CDR1 as SGHRS and CDR2 as YFSETQ. The length of the CDR3 is 15 residues. Trimming at V came to 4 bases and at J to 7 bases, leaving 10 bases not matched to a gene. The CDR3 spells CASSGKDRVGNEQFF. In DNA, the CDR3 is TGCGCCAGCAGCGGAAAGGACAGGGTCGGGAATGAGCAGTTCTTC.

This sequence joins TRBV27 and TRBJ2-7; weak D call: TRBD2 (5 bases). The V and J ends lost 2 bases and 3 bases respectively, with 14 bases between them. Germline assignment: CDR1 MNHEY and CDR2 SMNVEV (reference sequence). This CDR3 is 15 amino acids long. The CDR3 bases are TGTGCCAGCAGTTTAATTGGTGGGGAGTACTACGAGCAGTACTTC. Translation gives CASSLIGGEYYEQYF.

This chain links TRBV11-3 with TRBJ2-7, with a weak D call TRBD1 (5 bases). CDR1 is SGHNT and CDR2 is YENEEA in the germline V gene. This CDR3 has 16 amino acids. V lost 0 bases and J lost 1, with 13 bases in between. CDR3 DNA: TGTGCCAGCAGCTTAGATGTTGGGGCCGCTTCCTACGAGCAGTACTTC. Translated: CASSLDVGAASYEQYF.

The gene calls are TRBV15 and TRBJ2-1; D possibly corresponds to TRBD1 (6 bases). This CDR3 contains 14 residues. Germline V CDR1 and CDR2: LNHNV, YYDKDF (reference sequence). The germline V and J ends were trimmed by 0 bases and 8 bases, with 11 bases remaining between them. CDR3 protein: CATSRDTGQYEQFF. Written as DNA, the CDR3 is TGTGCCACCAGCAGAGATACAGGGCAGTATGAGCAGTTCTTC. Complete variable domain (other parts from reference TRBV15 and TRBJ2-1): DAMVIQNPRYQVTQFGKPVTLSCSQTLNHNVMYWYQQKSSQAPKLLFHYYDKDFNNEADTPDNFQSRRPNTSFCFLDIRSPGLGDTAMYLCATSRDTGQYEQFFGPGTRLTVL.

This clone was seen once. The V call is TRBV11-3, the J call TRBJ1-1, with D tentatively TRBD1 (6 bases). CDR1 and CDR2 from the germline V gene are SGHNT and YENEEA. V gave up 3 bases and J gave up 5 bases, with 10 bases separating them. The CDR3 sequence is 13 residues long. The CDR3 loop reads CASSFQGSTEAFF. The DNA of the CDR3 is TGTGCCAGCAGCTTCCAGGGGAGTACTGAAGCTTTCTTT.

The chain is built from TRBV10-3 and TRBJ2-3, with 7 nucleotides matching TRBD1. Trimming took 2 bases from V and 7 from J; bases not matched to a gene: 3. This CDR3 contains 13 residues. Per germline, CDR1 ENHRY and CDR2 SYGVKD. The CDR3 region is CAISEGDSNTQYF. In nucleotides, the CDR3 is TGTGCCATCAGTGAGGGGGACAGTAATACGCAGTATTTT.

This clone has only one observation. The chain combines TRBV6-2 or TRBV6-3 with TRBJ2-1; the D is unclear. Trimming removed 5 bases from V and 7 bases from J, with 12 bases in between. The CDR3 has 13 amino acids. Germline V gene sequence: CDR1 MNHEY, CDR2 SVGEGT. This chain's CDR3 is CASSPRKKNEQFF. CDR3 nucleotides: TGTGCCAGCAGTCCCAGGAAAAAGAATGAGCAGTTCTTC.

The chain combines TRBV18 with TRBJ1-5, with TRBD1 identical over 7 bases. The trim removed 4 bases at V and 4 bases at J, leaving 7 bases unmatched. CDR1 and CDR2 (germline): KGHSH, LQKENI. The CDR3 has 15 residues. Here the CDR3 DNA reads TGTGCCAGCTCACACGACAGGGTAAAGAATCAGCCCCAGCATTTT. Residues: CASSHDRVKNQPQHF.

This rearrangement joins TRBV19 to TRBJ1-3; 7 bases are a match to TRBD1. Germline CDR1 LNHDA, CDR2 SQIVND (reference sequence). After removal of 5 bases from V and 3 bases from J, the junction contained 13 bases not matched to a gene. CDR3 length: 17 amino acids. The CDR3 is CASSQRGRGLSGNTIYF. The CDR3 coding sequence is TGTGCCAGTAGTCAAAGGGGTAGGGGGCTGAGTGGAAACACCATATATTTT.

The rearrangement uses TRBV11-2 and TRBJ2-1; 15 bases are a match to TRBD2. Germline CDR1 and CDR2: SGHAT and FQNNGV. J gave up 9 bases and V 6 bases, and 6 bases lay outside the gene matches. The CDR3 runs to 15 residues. CDR3 DNA sequence: TGTGCCAGCAGTTCCGGACTAGCGGGGGGGCCTGAGCAGTTCTTC. This translates into CASSSGLAGGPEQFF. The variable domain in full, with the rest retrieved from reference TRBV11-2 and TRBJ2-1, is EAGVAQSPRYKIIEKRQSVAFWCNPISGHATLYWYQQILGQGPKLLIQFQNNGVVDDSQLPKDRFSAERLKGVDSTLKIQPAKLEDSAVYLCASSSGLAGGPEQFFGPGTRLTVL.

The rearrangement links TRBV10-3 to TRBJ2-5; 10 bases line up with TRBD2. In germline, CDR1 is ENHRY, CDR2 SYGVKD. Trimming took 0 bases from V and 2 from J; bases not matched to a gene: 3. The CDR3 is 16 amino acids. The CDR3 DNA is TGTGCCATCAGTGAGTCGGCTAGCGGGAGACAAGAGACCCAGTACTTC. This translates into CAISESASGRQETQYF.

The CDR3 here is CASKAEPNSPLHF. The CDR3 coding sequence is TGTGCCAGCAAGGCGGAACCTAATTCACCCCTCCACTTT. The chain joins TRBV6-1 to TRBJ1-6; D call uncertain. Trimming left V 7 bases short and J 6 bases short, with 10 bases between. The CDR3 is 13 amino acids. Germline V gene data show CDR1 as MNHNS and CDR2 as SASEGT.

With respect to this clone: One junction end does not reproduce the germline sequence, and a read error may be involved. This rearrangement joins TRBV7-9 to TRBJ1-2; 7 nucleotides agree with TRBD1. This CDR3 has 13 amino acids. The germline V gene has CDR1 SEHNR and CDR2 FQNEAQ (reference sequence). The chain's CDR3 is CASSLTTGQRGLF. For the CDR3, the DNA is TGTGCCAGCAGCTTAACAACGGGACAGAGGGGATTATTC.

This clone has only a few counts. The V and J genes are TRBV27 and TRBJ1-2, with unresolved D. The germline V gene encodes CDR1 MNHEY and CDR2 SMNVEV (reference sequence). The CDR3 has 13 residues. V shed 0 bases and J shed 7 bases, with 9 bases lying between them. CDR3: CASSLSFKSGYTF. DNA of the CDR3: TGTGCCAGCAGTTTATCGTTTAAGAGTGGCTACACCTTC.

This chain uses TRBV15 with TRBJ2-7; TRBD2 agrees at 10 bases. This CDR3 is 14 amino acids long. Losses at the gene ends were 6 bases for V and 7 bases for J; bases not matched to a gene: 9. Germline V CDR1 and CDR2: LNHNV, YYDKDF (reference sequence). CDR3 loop: CATSRLAGSGEQYF. CDR3 sequence (DNA): TGTGCCACCAGTAGACTAGCGGGCTCGGGGGAGCAGTACTTC.

The chain combines TRBV20-1 with TRBJ2-2; 8 nucleotides agree with TRBD1. The CDR3 is made up of 14 amino acids. After removal of 6 bases from V and 7 bases from J, the junction contained 10 bases not matched to a gene. The germline CDR1 and CDR2 sequences are DFQATT and SNEGSKA (reference sequence). The CDR3 here is CSASRQGSYGELFF. The CDR3 DNA reads TGCAGTGCCAGTAGACAGGGGTCATACGGGGAGCTGTTTTTT.